The 11 T cell receptor beta chains given below trace back to one sample, sequenced in a study of shared clonotypes between healthy human individuals. Produced via immunoSEQ multiplex PCR; TCRdb's table is partial and in-frame only. The sample contains around 700,000 clones, around 73% of which appear only once. Material for sequencing was memory CD4+ T cells sorted from blood. Subset: CD45RA-negative fraction. The source of these receptors is a woman younger than 45 in good health.

This clone occurred a few times. This specimen includes other DNA sequences encoding the same CDR3. The chain links TRBV7-2 to TRBJ2-5; TRBD2 aligns across 14 bases. Per germline, CDR1 SGHTA and CDR2 FQGNSA. The CDR3 runs 16 residues. The junction had 3 bases not matched to a gene; V was cut back by 1 base and J by 5 bases. The CDR3 reads CASSLGGLAGVETQYF. CDR3 sequence (DNA): TGTGCCAGCAGCTTAGGGGGACTAGCGGGAGTTGAGACCCAGTACTTC.

The chain combines TRBV4-1 with TRBJ2-7; TRBD2 agrees at 11 bases. CDR3 length: 17 residues. After removal of 3 bases from V and 2 bases from J, the junction contained 9 bases not matched to a gene. CDR1 is MGHRA and CDR2 is YSYEKL in the germline V gene. CDR3 bases: TGCGCCAGCAGCCAGTTCATAGCGGGAGGGCGGACCTACGAGCAGTACTTC. Translation: CASSQFIAGGRTYEQYF.

Only a few counts were recorded for this clone. V is TRBV5-6 and J is TRBJ1-2; 8 bases match TRBD1. V lost 1 base to trimming and J lost 6 bases; unmatched junction nucleotides: 5. The CDR3 consists of 14 residues. Germline values: CDR1 SGHDT, CDR2 YYEEEE. The CDR3 sequence: CASSLPRDRHGYTF. The CDR3 DNA reads as TGTGCCAGCAGCTTGCCTCGGGACAGGCATGGCTACACCTTC.

As regards this clone: Its ends do not fully match the called genes, so a read error is possible. The chain links TRBV5-1 to TRBJ2-1; 7 nucleotides align to TRBD2. The CDR3 is 14 amino acids. Germline V gene lookup returns CDR1 SGHRS and CDR2 YFSETQ. CDR3 loop: CASRLAGVENEQFF. CDR3 in DNA: TGCGCCAGCAGATTGGCGGGAGTCGAAAATGAGCAGTTCTTC.

About this clone itself: Other DNA sequences of this sample code for an identical CDR3. The V and J genes are TRBV6-1 and TRBJ1-1, with D perhaps matching TRBD1 (5 bases). Between the trimmed V and J ends, which lost 2 bases and 1 base, there was a span of 8 bases. This CDR3 has 14 amino acids. CDR1 is MNHNS, CDR2 SASEGT, per germline. The chain's CDR3 is CASSERGGNTEAFF. CDR3 in DNA: TGTGCCAGCAGTGAAAGGGGTGGGAACACTGAAGCTTTCTTT.

In its sample, this clone was seen once. V gene TRBV5-4 combines with J gene TRBJ2-1, with 12 bases lining up with TRBD2. V shed 4 bases, J shed 3 bases, and the junction held 5 bases outside the gene matches. Looked up from germline, CDR1 is SGHNT and CDR2 is YYREEE (reference sequence). This CDR3 comprises 16 residues. CDR3 in DNA: TGTGCCAGCAGCCAACTAGCGGGAGGCGTCTACAATGAGCAGTTCTTC. It translates to CASSQLAGGVYNEQFF.

The V call is TRBV5-1, the J call TRBJ2-3, with D perhaps matching TRBD2 (5 bases). From germline, CDR1 is SGHRS and CDR2 YFSETQ. V lost 0 bases to trimming and J lost 5 bases, with 13 bases between them. The CDR3 is made up of 15 amino acids. DNA of the CDR3: TGCGCCAGCAGCTTGGGTGCCTCGGGAATAGATACGCAGTATTTT. The encoded protein is CASSLGASGIDTQYF.

This clone was seen a handful of times. The chain recombines TRBV5-4 with TRBJ2-1, with TRBD2 matching over 7 bases. This CDR3 has 16 residues. Germline V gene sequence: CDR1 SGHNT, CDR2 YYREEE (reference sequence). The junction had 8 bases not matched to a gene; V was cut back by 0 bases and J by 5 bases. For the CDR3, the DNA is TGTGCCAGCAGCTTGGGAGGCGGGAGAGTCGACAATGAGCAGTTCTTC. Amino acid sequence: CASSLGGGRVDNEQFF. Together with reference TRBV5-4 and TRBJ2-1, the CDR3 gives the full variable domain: ETGVTQSPTHLIKTRGQQVTLRCSSQSGHNTVSWYQQALGQGPQFIFQYYREEENGRGNFPPRFSGLQFPNYSSELNVNALELDDSALYLCASSLGGGRVDNEQFFGPGTRLTVL.

This clone was seen once. The chain links TRBV7-2 to TRBJ2-1; D remains ambiguous. V lost 5 bases and J 0 bases, leaving 11 bases between the germline ends. Germline loops: CDR1 SGHTA, CDR2 FQGNSA. The CDR3 has 15 residues. DNA of the CDR3: TGTGCCAGCAGCCCGTCGCCGGGCTCCTACAATGAGCAGTTCTTC. Protein sequence: CASSPSPGSYNEQFF.

The J gene is TRBJ2-7, the V gene TRBV11-2; D may be TRBD1 (5 bases). Trimming took off 6 bases at V and 3 bases at J, with 18 bases between the two ends. Germline V lookup: CDR1 SGHAT, CDR2 FQNNGV. The CDR3 is made up of 15 amino acids. CDR3 sequence: CASRAAPTGRYEQYF. In DNA, the CDR3 is TGTGCCAGCAGGGCCGCACCCACAGGTCGCTACGAGCAGTACTTC.

The rearrangement links TRBV27 to TRBJ1-2; no clear D gene. The length of the CDR3 is 15 residues. V dropped 5 bases and J dropped 4 bases, with 17 bases sitting between them. Germline CDR1 MNHEY, CDR2 SMNVEV (reference sequence). CDR3 region: CASSLKGLGPYGYTF. The CDR3 DNA reads TGTGCCAGCAGTCTCAAGGGCCTGGGCCCCTATGGCTACACCTTC.